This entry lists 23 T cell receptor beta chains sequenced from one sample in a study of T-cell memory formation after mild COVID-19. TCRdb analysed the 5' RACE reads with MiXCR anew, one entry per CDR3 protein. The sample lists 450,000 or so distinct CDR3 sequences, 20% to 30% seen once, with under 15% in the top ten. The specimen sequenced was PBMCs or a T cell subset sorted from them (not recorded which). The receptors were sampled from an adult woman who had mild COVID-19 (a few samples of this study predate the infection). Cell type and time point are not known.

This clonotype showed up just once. The CDR3: CASSSSGKNIGEQFF. The CDR3 DNA follows: TGTGCCAGCAGTTCTAGCGGGAAAAATATAGGTGAGCAGTTCTTC. The rearrangement joins TRBV12-3 or TRBV12-4 to TRBJ2-1, with 9 bases matching TRBD2. The length of the CDR3 is 15 residues. V lost 4 bases and J lost 9; bases outside the gene matches: 10.

The CDR3 DNA reads TGTGCCTGGAATAGGGCCGCCCGGGAGACCCAGTACTTC. Its protein is CAWNRAARETQYF. The rearrangement joins TRBV30 to TRBJ2-5; D is undetermined. Trimming left V 4 bases short and J 5 bases short, with 14 bases between. Germline CDR1 and CDR2: GTSNPN and SVGIG (reference sequence). This CDR3 spans 13 amino acids.

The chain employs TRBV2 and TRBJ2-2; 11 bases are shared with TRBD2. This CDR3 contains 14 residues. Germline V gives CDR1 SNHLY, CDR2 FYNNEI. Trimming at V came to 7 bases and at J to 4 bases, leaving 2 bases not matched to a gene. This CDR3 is CASNLAGGTGELFF. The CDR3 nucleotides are TGTGCCAGCAATCTAGCGGGGGGCACCGGGGAGCTGTTTTTT.

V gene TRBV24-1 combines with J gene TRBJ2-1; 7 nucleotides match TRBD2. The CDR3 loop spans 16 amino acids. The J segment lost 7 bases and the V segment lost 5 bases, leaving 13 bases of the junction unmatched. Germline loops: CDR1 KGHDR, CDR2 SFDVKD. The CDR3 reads CATSGASGSGGNEQFF. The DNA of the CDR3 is TGTGCCACCAGTGGGGCTAGCGGTTCCGGGGGGAATGAGCAGTTCTTC.

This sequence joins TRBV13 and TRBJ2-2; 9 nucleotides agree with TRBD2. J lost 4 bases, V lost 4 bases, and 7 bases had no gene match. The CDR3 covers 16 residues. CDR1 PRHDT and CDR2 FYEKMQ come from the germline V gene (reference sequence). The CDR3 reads CASSSWTSDITGELFF. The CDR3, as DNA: TGTGCCAGCAGCTCTTGGACTAGCGATATCACCGGGGAGCTGTTTTTT.

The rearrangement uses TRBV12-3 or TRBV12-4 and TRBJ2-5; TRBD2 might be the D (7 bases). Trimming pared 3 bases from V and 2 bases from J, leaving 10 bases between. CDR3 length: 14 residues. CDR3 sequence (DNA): TGTGCCAGCAGTTTTGGGGGGGCTCAAGAGACCCAGTACTTC. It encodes CASSFGGAQETQYF.

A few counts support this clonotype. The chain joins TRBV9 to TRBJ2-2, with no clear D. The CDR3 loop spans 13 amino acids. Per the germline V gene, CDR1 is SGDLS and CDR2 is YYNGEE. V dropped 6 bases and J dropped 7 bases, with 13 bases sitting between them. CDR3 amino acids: CASTNPPDGELFF. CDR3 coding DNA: TGTGCCAGCACCAACCCCCCGGACGGGGAGCTGTTTTTT.

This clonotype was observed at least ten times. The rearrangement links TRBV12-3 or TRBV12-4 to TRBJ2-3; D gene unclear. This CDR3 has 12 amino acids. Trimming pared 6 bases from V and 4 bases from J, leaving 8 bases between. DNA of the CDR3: TGTGCCAGCAGCTCTAGGGCAGATACGCAGTATTTT. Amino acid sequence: CASSSRADTQYF.

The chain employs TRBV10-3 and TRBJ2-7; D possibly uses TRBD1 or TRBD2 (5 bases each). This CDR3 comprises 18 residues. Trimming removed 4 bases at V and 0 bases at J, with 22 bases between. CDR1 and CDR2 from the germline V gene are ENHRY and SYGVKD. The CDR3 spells CAISAGLPAAPSSYEQYF. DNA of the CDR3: TGTGCCATCAGTGCGGGGCTCCCCGCGGCCCCAAGCTCCTACGAGCAGTACTTC.

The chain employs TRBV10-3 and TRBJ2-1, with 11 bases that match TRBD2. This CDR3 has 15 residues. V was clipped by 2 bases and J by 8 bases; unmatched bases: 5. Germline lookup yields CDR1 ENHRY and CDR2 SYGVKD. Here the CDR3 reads CAISEPTSGGHEQFF. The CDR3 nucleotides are TGTGCCATCAGTGAGCCAACTAGCGGGGGTCATGAGCAGTTCTTC.

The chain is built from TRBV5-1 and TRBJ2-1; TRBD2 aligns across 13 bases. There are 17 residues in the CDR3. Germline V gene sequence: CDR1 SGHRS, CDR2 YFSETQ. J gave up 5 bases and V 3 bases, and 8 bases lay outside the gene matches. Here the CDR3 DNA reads TGCGCCAGCAGCTCACCCGGGACTAGCGGGGTCCACAATGAGCAGTTCTTC. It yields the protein CASSSPGTSGVHNEQFF.

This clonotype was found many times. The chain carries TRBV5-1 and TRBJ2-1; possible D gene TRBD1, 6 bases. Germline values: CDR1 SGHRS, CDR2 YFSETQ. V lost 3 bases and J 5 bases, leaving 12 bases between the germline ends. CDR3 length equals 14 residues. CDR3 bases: TGCGCCAGCAGCTACCGGACAGAAAACAATGAGCAGTTCTTC. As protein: CASSYRTENNEQFF.

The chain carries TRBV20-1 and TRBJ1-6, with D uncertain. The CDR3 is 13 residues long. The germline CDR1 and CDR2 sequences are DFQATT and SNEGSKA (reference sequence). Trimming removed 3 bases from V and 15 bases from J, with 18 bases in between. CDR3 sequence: CSASGTPDSHLHF. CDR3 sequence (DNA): TGCAGTGCTAGTGGTACACCCGATTCTCACCTCCACTTT.

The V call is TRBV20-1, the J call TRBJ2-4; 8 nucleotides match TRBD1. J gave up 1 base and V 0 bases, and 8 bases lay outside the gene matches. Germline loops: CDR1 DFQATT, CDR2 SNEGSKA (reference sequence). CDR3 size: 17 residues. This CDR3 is CSAREGTGPLAKNIQYF. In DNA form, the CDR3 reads TGCAGTGCTAGAGAAGGGACAGGCCCCCTGGCCAAAAACATTCAGTACTTC.

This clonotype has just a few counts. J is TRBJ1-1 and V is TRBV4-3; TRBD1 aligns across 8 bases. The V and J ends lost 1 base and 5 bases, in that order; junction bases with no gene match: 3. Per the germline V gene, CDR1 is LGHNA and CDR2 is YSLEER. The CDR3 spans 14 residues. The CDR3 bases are TGCGCCAGCAGCCAAGGGACAGGGAGAACTGAAGCTTTCTTT. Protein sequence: CASSQGTGRTEAFF.

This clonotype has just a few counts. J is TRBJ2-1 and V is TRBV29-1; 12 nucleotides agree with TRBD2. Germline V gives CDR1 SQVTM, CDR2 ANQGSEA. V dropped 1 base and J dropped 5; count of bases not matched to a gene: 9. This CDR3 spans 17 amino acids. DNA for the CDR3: TGCAGCGTTGAAGGCCTAGCGGGAGGGTTGTGGAACAATGAGCAGTTCTTC. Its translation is CSVEGLAGGLWNNEQFF.

In DNA form, the CDR3 reads TGTGCCATCAGTGAGTCATCCCTAACAGGGATTGATCAGCCCCAGCATTTT. Translated: CAISESSLTGIDQPQHF. This chain uses TRBV10-3 with TRBJ1-5, with D maybe TRBD1 (6 bases). This CDR3 region has 17 residues. Per germline, CDR1 ENHRY and CDR2 SYGVKD. V lost 0 bases and J lost 5, with 17 bases in between.

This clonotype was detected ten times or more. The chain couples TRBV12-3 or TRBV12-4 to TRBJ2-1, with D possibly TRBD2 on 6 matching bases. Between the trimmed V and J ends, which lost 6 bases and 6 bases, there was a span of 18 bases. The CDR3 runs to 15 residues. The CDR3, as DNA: TGTGCCAGCAGCACGACTAGGGGCCGATTCAATGAGCAGTTCTTC. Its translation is CASSTTRGRFNEQFF.

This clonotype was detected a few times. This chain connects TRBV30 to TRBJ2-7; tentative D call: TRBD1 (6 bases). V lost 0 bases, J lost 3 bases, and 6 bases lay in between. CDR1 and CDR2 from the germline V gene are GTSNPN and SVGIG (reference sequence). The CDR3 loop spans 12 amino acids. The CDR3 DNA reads TGTGCCTGGAGTGTACAGGGCTACGAGCAGTACTTC. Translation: CAWSVQGYEQYF.

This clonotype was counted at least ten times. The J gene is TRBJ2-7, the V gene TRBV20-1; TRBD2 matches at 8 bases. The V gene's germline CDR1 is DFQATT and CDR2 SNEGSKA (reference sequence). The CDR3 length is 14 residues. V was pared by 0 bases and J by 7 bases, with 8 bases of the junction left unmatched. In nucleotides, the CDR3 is TGCAGTGCTAGAGATACGGGGGGGCCGGGAGAGCAGTACTTC. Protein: CSARDTGGPGEQYF.

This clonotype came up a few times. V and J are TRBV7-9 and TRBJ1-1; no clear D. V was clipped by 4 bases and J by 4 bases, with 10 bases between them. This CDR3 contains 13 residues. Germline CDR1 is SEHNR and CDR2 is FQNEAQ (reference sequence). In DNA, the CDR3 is TGTGCCAGCAGCTCCCCCGGGAGCACTGAAGCTTTCTTT. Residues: CASSSPGSTEAFF.

The CDR3, as DNA: TGTGCCAGCAGCCCCACTAGCGGGGGGTGGAATGAGCAGTTCTTC. This codes for CASSPTSGGWNEQFF. The chain joins TRBV6-2 or TRBV6-3 to TRBJ2-1; TRBD2 matches at 12 bases. V dropped 6 bases and J dropped 7; count of bases not matched to a gene: 7. The CDR3 consists of 15 residues. The germline V gene has CDR1 MNHEY and CDR2 SVGEGT.

CDR3 protein: CASSQDAYDRVNEQYF. DNA of the CDR3: TGCGCCAGCAGCCAAGACGCCTACGACAGGGTCAACGAGCAGTACTTC. The rearrangement links TRBV4-3 to TRBJ2-7; 7 positions agree with TRBD1. The CDR3 contains 16 residues. Germline V CDR1 and CDR2: LGHNA, YSLEER. V shed 0 bases, J shed 5 bases, and the junction held 10 bases outside the gene matches.